The present T cell receptor beta chain was sequenced within a study of blood T cells in healthy people across ages. The study's findings and limits: Possibly, changes in expanded clonotypes were confounded because donor CMV status was unknown. Naive and antigen-experienced cells could not be conclusively compared, given unsorted PBMCs.

This clonotype appeared a few times. Its antigen remains unknown. It was with a sample-barcoded 5' primer and a J-beta primer mix that a second PCR of roughly 7 to 12 cycles was run. The template-switch adaptor was a 5' adaptor with 12 random nucleotides. It tagged each cDNA molecule. TCRdb re-derived calls from the 5' RACE reads in MiXCR, one entry per CDR3 protein. The data show hundreds of thousands of distinct CDR3 sequences, with 40% to 65% seen just once and roughly 40% held by the top ten. Each sample gave at least 6.5 million isolated PBMCs. The sample comprised blood. The sequence was collected from a man older than 75 in good health.

The CDR3 region has the DNA TGTGCCAGCAGTTTTGGGGACCATGGGAGATTCTACGAGCAGTACTTC. The encoded protein is CASSFGDHGRFYEQYF. This chain links TRBV27 with TRBJ2-7; the D call may be TRBD1 or TRBD2 (5 bases each). Germline lookup yields CDR1 MNHEY and CDR2 SMNVEV (reference sequence). V lost 3 bases, J lost 3 bases, and 18 bases lay in between. The CDR3 length is 16 residues.